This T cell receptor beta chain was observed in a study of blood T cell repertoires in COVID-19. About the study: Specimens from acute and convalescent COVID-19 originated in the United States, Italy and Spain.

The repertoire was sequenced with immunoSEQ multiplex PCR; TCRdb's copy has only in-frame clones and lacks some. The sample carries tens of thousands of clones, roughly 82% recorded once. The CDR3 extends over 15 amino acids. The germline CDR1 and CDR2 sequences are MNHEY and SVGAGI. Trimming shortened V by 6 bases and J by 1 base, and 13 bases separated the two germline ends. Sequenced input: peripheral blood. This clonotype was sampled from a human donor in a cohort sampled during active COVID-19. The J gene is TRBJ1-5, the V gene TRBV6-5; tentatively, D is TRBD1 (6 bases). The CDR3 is CASSLGQTSNQPQHF. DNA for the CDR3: TGTGCCAGCAGCCTTGGACAGACGAGCAATCAGCCCCAGCATTTT.